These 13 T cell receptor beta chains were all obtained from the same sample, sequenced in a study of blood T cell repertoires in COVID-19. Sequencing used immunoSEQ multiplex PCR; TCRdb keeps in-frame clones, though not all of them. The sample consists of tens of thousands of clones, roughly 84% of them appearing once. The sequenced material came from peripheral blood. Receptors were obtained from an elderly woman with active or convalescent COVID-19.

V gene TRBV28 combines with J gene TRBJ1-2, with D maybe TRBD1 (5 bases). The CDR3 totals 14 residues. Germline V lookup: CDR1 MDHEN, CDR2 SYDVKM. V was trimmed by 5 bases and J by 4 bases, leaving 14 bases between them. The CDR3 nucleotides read TGTGCCAGCAGTGCGGGACGGACTGCCTATGGCTACACCTTC. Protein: CASSAGRTAYGYTF.

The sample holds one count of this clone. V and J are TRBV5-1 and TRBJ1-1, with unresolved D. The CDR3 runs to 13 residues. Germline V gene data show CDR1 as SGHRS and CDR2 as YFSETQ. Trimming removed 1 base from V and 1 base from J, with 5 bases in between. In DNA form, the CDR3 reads TGCGCCAGCAGCTTGCCAGGGAACACTGAAGCTTTCTTT. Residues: CASSLPGNTEAFF.

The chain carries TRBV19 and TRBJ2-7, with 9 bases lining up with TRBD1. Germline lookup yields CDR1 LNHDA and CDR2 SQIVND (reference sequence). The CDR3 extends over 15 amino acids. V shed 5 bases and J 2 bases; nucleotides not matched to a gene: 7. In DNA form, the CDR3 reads TGTGCCAGTAGTCTCCTCGGGACAGGGACCTACGAGCAGTACTTC. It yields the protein CASSLLGTGTYEQYF.

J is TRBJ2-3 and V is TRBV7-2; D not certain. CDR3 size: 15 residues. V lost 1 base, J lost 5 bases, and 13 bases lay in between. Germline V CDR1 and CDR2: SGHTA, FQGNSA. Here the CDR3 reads CASSLGVSLLDTQYF. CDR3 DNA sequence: TGTGCCAGCAGCTTAGGTGTGAGTTTACTAGATACGCAGTATTTT.

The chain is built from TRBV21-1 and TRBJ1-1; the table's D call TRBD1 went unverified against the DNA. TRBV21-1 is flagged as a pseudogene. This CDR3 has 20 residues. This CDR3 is CASSTQFLQGEMSVNTEAFF. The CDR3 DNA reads TGTGCCAGCAGCACCCAATTCTTACAGGGGGAGATGTCAGTGAACACTGAAGCTTTCTTT.

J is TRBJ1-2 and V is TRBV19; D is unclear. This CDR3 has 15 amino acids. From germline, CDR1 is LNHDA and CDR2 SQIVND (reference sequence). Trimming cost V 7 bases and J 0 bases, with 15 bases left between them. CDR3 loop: CASKSARPSNYGYTF. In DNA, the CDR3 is TGTGCCAGTAAATCAGCGAGACCTTCTAACTATGGCTACACCTTC.

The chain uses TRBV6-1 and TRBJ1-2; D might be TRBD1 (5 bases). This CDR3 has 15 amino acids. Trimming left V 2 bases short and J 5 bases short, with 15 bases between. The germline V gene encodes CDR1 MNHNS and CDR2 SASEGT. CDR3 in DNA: TGTGCCAGCAGTGAATCCCCGGGACTCCCGTATGGCTACACCTTC. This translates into CASSESPGLPYGYTF.

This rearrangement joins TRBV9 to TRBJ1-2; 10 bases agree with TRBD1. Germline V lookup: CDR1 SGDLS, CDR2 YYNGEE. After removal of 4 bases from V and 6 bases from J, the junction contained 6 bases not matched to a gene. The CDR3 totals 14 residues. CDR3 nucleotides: TGTGCCAGCAGCCCCGGACAGGGGGGGGATGGCTACACCTTC. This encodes CASSPGQGGDGYTF.

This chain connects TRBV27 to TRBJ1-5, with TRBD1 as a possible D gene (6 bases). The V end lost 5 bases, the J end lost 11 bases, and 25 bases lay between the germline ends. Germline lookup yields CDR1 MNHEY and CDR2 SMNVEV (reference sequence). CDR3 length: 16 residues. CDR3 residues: CASSTRSGGASLAQHF. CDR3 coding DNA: TGTGCCAGCAGTACCCGCTCGGGGGGGGCTAGCCTCGCCCAGCATTTT.

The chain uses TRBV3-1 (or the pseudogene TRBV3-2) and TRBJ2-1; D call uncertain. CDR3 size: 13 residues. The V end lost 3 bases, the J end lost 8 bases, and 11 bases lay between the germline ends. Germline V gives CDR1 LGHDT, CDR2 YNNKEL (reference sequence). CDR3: CASSHRATDEQFF. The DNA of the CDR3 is TGTGCCAGCAGCCATAGAGCGACCGATGAGCAGTTCTTC.

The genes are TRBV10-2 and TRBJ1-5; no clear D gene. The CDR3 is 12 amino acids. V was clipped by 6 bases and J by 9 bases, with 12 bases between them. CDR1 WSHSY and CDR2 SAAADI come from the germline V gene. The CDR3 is CASSPTPTPQHF. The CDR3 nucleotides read TGCGCCAGCAGCCCCACTCCAACGCCCCAGCATTTT.

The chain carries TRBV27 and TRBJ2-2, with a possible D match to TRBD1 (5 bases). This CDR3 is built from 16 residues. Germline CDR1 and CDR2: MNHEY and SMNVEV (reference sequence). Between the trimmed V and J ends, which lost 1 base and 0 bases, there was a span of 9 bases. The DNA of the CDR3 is TGTGCCAGCAGTTTATGGGCCAGGGCGAACACCGGGGAGCTGTTTTTT. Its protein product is CASSLWARANTGELFF.

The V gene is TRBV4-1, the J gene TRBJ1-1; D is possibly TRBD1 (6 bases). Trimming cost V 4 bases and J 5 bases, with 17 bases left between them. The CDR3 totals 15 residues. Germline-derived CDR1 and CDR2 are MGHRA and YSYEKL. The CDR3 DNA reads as TGCGCCAGCAGCCCGCCCGCGGGGGCGCGAACTGAAGCTTTCTTT. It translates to CASSPPAGARTEAFF.